The table lists the clone carrying this T cell receptor (beta chain) with many counts. What it binds is not known. The sample originates from a study of early T cells in non-severe SARS-CoV-2 infection. Study details: Sequencing was performed on bulk RNA from unsorted whole blood, leaving chains unpaired. General observations from the study: VDJdb matches were skewed toward anti-spike CD8 T cell responses.

Unique molecular identifiers tagged individual cDNA molecules. MiXCR, applied by TCRdb to the 5' RACE reads, yields one record per CDR3 protein. Of approximately 76,000 distinct CDR3 sequences listed, around 11% are singletons. The TCR originated in an adult who was a healthcare worker with PCR-confirmed SARS-CoV-2 infection or an uninfected control (not recorded which). Sequencing was carried out using whole blood.

This CDR3 reads CASSPGTDFRAFF. The CDR3 DNA follows: TGTGCCAGCAGTCCCGGGACGGACTTTCGAGCTTTCTTT. The J gene is TRBJ1-1, the V gene TRBV12-3 or TRBV12-4; weak D call: TRBD1 (5 bases). Trimming shortened V by 5 bases and J by 10 bases, and 17 bases separated the two germline ends. This CDR3 contains 13 residues.